These 26 T cell receptor beta chains share one sample of origin, sequenced in a study of blood T cell repertoires in COVID-19. The repertoire was sequenced with immunoSEQ multiplex PCR; TCRdb's copy has only in-frame clones and lacks some. The data hold 180,000 or so clones, with about 82% observed a single time. The sequenced sample consisted of PBMCs or T cells enriched from blood (not recorded which). The origin of the receptors is a man aged 40-50 years with acute COVID-19.

This chain links TRBV30 with TRBJ1-5; possibly TRBD1 for D (6 bases). The V end was cut by 3 bases, the J end by 7 bases, with 22 bases between. CDR1 is GTSNPN, CDR2 SVGIG, per germline (reference sequence). This CDR3 comprises 16 residues. CDR3 DNA sequence: TGTGCCTGGAGCACGGGGGGAGGGGCAGGGGACCAGCCCCAGCATTTT. It translates to CAWSTGGGAGDQPQHF.

CDR3 bases: TGTGCCAGCACAAAACAGGGTCCCTCTACCTACGAGCAGTACTTC. It encodes CASTKQGPSTYEQYF. J is TRBJ2-7 and V is TRBV2; the D gene is possibly TRBD1 (6 bases). V was trimmed by 7 bases and J by 2 bases, leaving 18 bases between them. The V gene's germline CDR1 is SNHLY and CDR2 FYNNEI. The CDR3 runs to 15 residues.

The table lists this clone with a few counts. V usage is TRBV6-5 and J usage is TRBJ2-5; the D gene is possibly TRBD1 (5 bases). Germline V gene sequence: CDR1 MNHEY, CDR2 SVGAGI. The CDR3 has 13 amino acids. V lost 7 bases and J 2 bases, leaving 11 bases between the germline ends. The CDR3 loop is CASTQGPQETQYF. The CDR3 DNA sequence: TGTGCCAGCACCCAGGGCCCACAAGAGACCCAGTACTTC.

This chain uses TRBV4-3 with TRBJ2-3; tentative D call: TRBD2 (5 bases). CDR1 LGHNA and CDR2 YSLEER come from the germline V gene. The V end lost 0 bases, the J end lost 6 bases, and 7 bases lay between the germline ends. The CDR3 spans 13 residues. CDR3 nucleotides: TGCGCCAGCAGCCAAGATCGCGGGGATACGCAGTATTTT. The encoded protein is CASSQDRGDTQYF.

CDR3 sequence: CASSENTDTQYF. The CDR3 DNA sequence: TGTGCCAGCAGCGAGAACACAGATACGCAGTATTTT. The chain recombines TRBV2 with TRBJ2-3; D is ambiguous. The CDR3 runs 12 residues. Germline V gene sequence: CDR1 SNHLY, CDR2 FYNNEI. The V end lost 6 bases, the J end lost 2 bases, and 6 bases lay between the germline ends. Looking up the rest from reference TRBV2 and TRBJ2-3 gives the full variable domain: EPEVTQTPSHQVTQMGQEVILRCVPISNHLYFYWYRQILGQKVEFLVSFYNNEISEKSEIFDDQFSVERPDGSNFTLKIRSTKLEDSAMYFCASSENTDTQYFGPGTRLTVL.

The genes are TRBV28 and TRBJ1-1; D might be TRBD1 (5 bases). Germline V lookup: CDR1 MDHEN, CDR2 SYDVKM. The germline V and J ends were trimmed by 6 bases and 1 base, with 15 bases remaining between them. The CDR3 is 15 amino acids. The CDR3 DNA sequence: TGTGCCAGCAGCCCCGGAGGGGCTGGGAACACTGAAGCTTTCTTT. This encodes CASSPGGAGNTEAFF.

The rearrangement uses TRBV5-1 and TRBJ2-7; no clear D. The V and J ends lost 4 bases and 6 bases respectively, with 11 bases between them. Germline V CDR1 and CDR2: SGHRS, YFSETQ. This CDR3 contains 12 residues. CDR3 coding DNA: TGCGCCAGCAGCCTAATACTACCCGAGCAGTACTTC. This sequence encodes CASSLILPEQYF.

This sequence joins TRBV14 and TRBJ2-7; TRBD2 is a possible D gene (5 bases). In germline, CDR1 is SGHDN, CDR2 FVKESK. Trimming stripped 4 bases from V and 3 bases from J, with 13 bases between. This CDR3 is built from 14 residues. The CDR3 reads CASSPAPSSYEQYF. The DNA of the CDR3 is TGTGCCAGCAGCCCGGCTCCTAGCAGCTACGAGCAGTACTTC.

V is TRBV3-1 (or the pseudogene TRBV3-2) and J is TRBJ2-5, with a weak D call TRBD2 (5 bases). The germline V and J ends were trimmed by 3 bases and 5 bases, with 25 bases remaining between them. CDR1 is LGHDT, CDR2 YNNKEL, per germline (reference sequence). This CDR3 is 18 amino acids long. The CDR3 nucleotides are TGTGCCAGCAGCCAGGGTTTTCCGGGAACCAACTCTGGGGAGACCCAGTACTTC. Amino acid sequence: CASSQGFPGTNSGETQYF.

The CDR3 sequence is CASSLVAFMNTEAFF. In nucleotides, the CDR3 is TGCGCCAGCAGCTTGGTCGCGTTCATGAACACTGAAGCTTTCTTT. The rearrangement uses TRBV5-1 and TRBJ1-1; D unclear. The ends were cut back, 0 bases at V and 0 bases at J, with 9 bases in the middle. In germline, CDR1 is SGHRS, CDR2 YFSETQ. The CDR3 totals 15 residues.

The rearrangement joins TRBV2 to TRBJ2-7; possibly TRBD1 for D (6 bases). The CDR3 is 15 residues long. Germline CDR1 reads SNHLY; CDR2 reads FYNNEI. Trimming stripped 2 bases from V and 4 bases from J, with 15 bases between. The CDR3 sequence: CASSESNREGYEQYF. The CDR3 DNA is TGTGCCAGCAGTGAATCTAACAGGGAAGGGTACGAGCAGTACTTC.

The chain recombines TRBV4-3 with TRBJ2-1; D gene unclear. The CDR3 is 13 residues long. Germline V gene lookup returns CDR1 LGHNA and CDR2 YSLEER. Trimming removed 1 base at V and 9 bases at J, with 10 bases between. The CDR3 DNA follows: TGCGCCAGCAGCCAAGTTTGGTCTAGTGAGCAGTTCTTC. Amino acids: CASSQVWSSEQFF.

This chain links TRBV19 with TRBJ1-2, with 7 bases lining up with TRBD1. The V gene end was trimmed by 4 bases and the J gene end by 4 bases; junction bases not matched to a gene: 3. The CDR3 has 13 residues. Germline CDR1 is LNHDA and CDR2 is SQIVND (reference sequence). The CDR3 loop reads CASSTDRLYGYTF. CDR3 nucleotides: TGTGCCAGTAGTACGGACAGGCTCTATGGCTACACCTTC.

The rearrangement joins TRBV5-4 to TRBJ2-3; 9 nucleotides line up with TRBD2. The V and J ends lost 4 bases and 1 base, in that order; junction bases with no gene match: 16. The length of the CDR3 is 19 residues. Germline lookup yields CDR1 SGHNT and CDR2 YYREEE (reference sequence). Written as DNA, the CDR3 is TGTGCCAGCAGCGGGGGGCCGGGACTAGCAAAGGGTGGCACAGATACGCAGTATTTT. This sequence encodes CASSGGPGLAKGGTDTQYF.

The rearrangement joins TRBV4-3 to TRBJ2-5; tentative D call: TRBD1 (5 bases). V lost 0 bases and J lost 4, with 9 bases in between. The CDR3 has 14 residues. Germline CDR1 is LGHNA and CDR2 is YSLEER. The CDR3 is CASSQDSTGETQYF. CDR3 nucleotide sequence: TGCGCCAGCAGCCAAGATTCAACAGGAGAGACCCAGTACTTC.

The sample holds one count of this clone. J is TRBJ2-7 and V is TRBV7-9; possible D gene TRBD2, 6 bases. The CDR3 runs 13 residues. Per the germline V gene, CDR1 is SEHNR and CDR2 is FQNEAQ (reference sequence). The CDR3 sequence: CAQQKEGSTEQYF. The CDR3 nucleotides read TGTGCACAGCAAAAGGAGGGATCCACCGAGCAGTACTTC.

The chain uses TRBV28 and TRBJ1-2, with 8 positions matching TRBD1. Trimming took 5 bases from V and 2 from J; bases not matched to a gene: 13. Germline CDR1 reads MDHEN; CDR2 reads SYDVKM. The CDR3 totals 17 residues. The CDR3 DNA sequence: TGTGCCAGCAGTCCTTTTGCCTCCCGGACAGGGAACTATGGCTACACCTTC. This sequence encodes CASSPFASRTGNYGYTF.

In its sample, this clone was seen once. The chain couples TRBV27 to TRBJ2-1, with D perhaps matching TRBD2 (5 bases). The CDR3 totals 16 residues. Trimming removed 7 bases at V and 2 bases at J, with 18 bases between. The V gene's germline CDR1 is MNHEY and CDR2 SMNVEV (reference sequence). CDR3 amino acids: CASTRTAQGPYNEQFF. The CDR3 DNA follows: TGTGCCAGCACCCGGACTGCCCAAGGCCCCTACAATGAGCAGTTCTTC.

This clone was counted once. This chain links TRBV30 with TRBJ2-5, with D perhaps matching TRBD1 (6 bases). The V gene lost 0 bases and the J gene lost 5 bases, with 13 bases spanning the gap. CDR3 length: 14 amino acids. Germline V gene data show CDR1 as GTSNPN and CDR2 as SVGIG (reference sequence). The CDR3 DNA follows: TGTGCCTGGAGTGTACCACAGGGCCTGGAGACCCAGTACTTC. Translation: CAWSVPQGLETQYF.

CDR3 amino acids: CASSFGGEDGREAFF. The CDR3 coding sequence is TGTGCCAGCAGTTTTGGGGGGGAAGACGGACGTGAAGCTTTCTTT. V gene TRBV28 combines with J gene TRBJ1-1, with D perhaps TRBD1 (5 bases). CDR1 is MDHEN, CDR2 SYDVKM, per germline. The CDR3 totals 15 residues. Deletions cut 3 bases from V and 7 bases from J, with 18 bases between.

This clone was found a few times. The same CDR3 also results from other DNA sequences found in this sample. This chain uses TRBV5-1 with TRBJ2-3; 7 bases align to TRBD1. Germline CDR1 is SGHRS and CDR2 is YFSETQ. The CDR3 is 15 residues long. V shed 4 bases and J 1 base; nucleotides not matched to a gene: 6. The CDR3 coding sequence is TGCGCCAGCAGCCTTACAGGGGTGGGCACAGATACGCAGTATTTT. Residues: CASSLTGVGTDTQYF.

The gene calls are TRBV6-1 and TRBJ1-2, with 8 bases lining up with TRBD1. Trimming took 10 bases from V and 2 from J; bases not matched to a gene: 9. This CDR3 is 14 amino acids long. CDR1 MNHNS and CDR2 SASEGT come from the germline V gene. CDR3: CATGASGGNYGYTF. In DNA form, the CDR3 reads TGTGCCACCGGCGCTTCAGGGGGCAACTATGGCTACACCTTC.

This chain joins TRBV11-2 and TRBJ2-7, with 9 bases lining up with TRBD2. The CDR3 loop spans 16 amino acids. Trimming took 3 bases from V and 2 from J; bases not matched to a gene: 8. The germline CDR1 and CDR2 sequences are SGHAT and FQNNGV. The CDR3 bases are TGTGCCAGCAGCTTCCAGCGGGAGGATTATACCTACGAGCAGTACTTC. Amino acid sequence: CASSFQREDYTYEQYF.

The V gene is TRBV14, the J gene TRBJ2-7; D not certain. V gave up 1 base and J gave up 2 bases, with 6 bases separating them. CDR1 and CDR2 (germline): SGHDN, FVKESK. This CDR3 has 13 residues. This CDR3 reads CASSQGATYEQYF. As DNA, the CDR3 is TGTGCCAGCAGCCAAGGGGCTACCTACGAGCAGTACTTC.

The chain recombines TRBV7-8 with TRBJ2-1; 11 bases map to TRBD2. Germline loops: CDR1 SGHVS, CDR2 FQNEAQ. This CDR3 comprises 15 residues. The trim removed 1 base at V and 10 bases at J, leaving 6 bases unmatched. The CDR3 sequence: CASSLGLAGPVEQFF. The CDR3 coding sequence is TGTGCCAGCAGCTTAGGACTAGCGGGACCCGTCGAGCAGTTCTTC.

This clone appeared a few times. CDR3 sequence reads: CASSIGRRSRETQYF. The CDR3 region has the DNA TGTGCCAGTAGTATAGGAAGGAGGTCGAGGGAGACCCAGTACTTC. The rearrangement joins TRBV19 to TRBJ2-5; D might be TRBD2 (5 bases). Germline CDR1 is LNHDA and CDR2 is SQIVND (reference sequence). This CDR3 is built from 15 residues. The ends were cut back, 1 base at V and 5 bases at J, with 14 bases in the middle.